The following is a T cell receptor beta chain sequence with its context. Its antigen remains undetermined. The record has no base qualities; no much larger clone is one base away. The sample is drawn from a study of response to subunit inactivated influenza vaccine (dated by TCRdb to the late 2010s). For the study in its entirety: The study used deep quantitative T cell receptor repertoire profiling to track responses to a trivalent subunit inactivated influenza vaccine.

The germline V gene gives CDR1 as SGDLS and CDR2 as YYNGEE. Including cysteine and phenylalanine, the CDR3 has 15 amino acids. Only the CDR3 region is kept as DNA, spanning 45 bases read in frame from base 1. V is reduced by 2 bases and J by 0 bases, leaving a spacing of 11 bases between them. The library was produced with RT-PCR. The sequencer was an Illumina HiSeq 2500. TCRdb cleaned the public reads at Q25 with fastp, built clones with MiXCR and kept in-frame beta chains. Here each entry gathers all rows of one CDR3 protein and keeps the most common genes and DNA. This sample is represented by about 830,000 distinct CDR3 sequences; under 20% of them were singletons. The ten largest clones take up approximately 10% of the sample. Summary of the overall study and its limitations: The authors proposed that each seasonal influenza vaccination may bring in only a limited number of new T cells.

The sequence was obtained from a man aged 45 to 65 who received an inactivated influenza vaccine. Donor details come from another sample of the same person, matched by shared clones. Sample: PBMCs from blood, taken around 5 days after vaccination. Recombination joined TRBV9 with TRBJ1-1; TRBD1 is possibly the D segment (5 matching bases). The nucleotide sequence is given as TGTGCCAGCAGCGTCGGGGGGGACCTGAACACTGAAGCTTTCTTT. Translation gives CASSVGGDLNTEAFF.